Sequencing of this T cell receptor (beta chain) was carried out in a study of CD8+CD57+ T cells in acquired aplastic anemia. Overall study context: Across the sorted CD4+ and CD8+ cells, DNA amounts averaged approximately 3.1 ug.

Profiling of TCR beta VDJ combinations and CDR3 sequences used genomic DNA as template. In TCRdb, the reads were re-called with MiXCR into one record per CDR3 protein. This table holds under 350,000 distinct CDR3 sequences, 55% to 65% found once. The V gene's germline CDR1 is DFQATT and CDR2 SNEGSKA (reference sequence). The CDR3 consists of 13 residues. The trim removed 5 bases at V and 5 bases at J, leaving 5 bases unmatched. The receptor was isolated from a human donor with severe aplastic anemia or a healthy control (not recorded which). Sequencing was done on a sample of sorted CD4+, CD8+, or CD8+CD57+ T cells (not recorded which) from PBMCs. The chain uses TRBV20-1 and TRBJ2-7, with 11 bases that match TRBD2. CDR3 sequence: CSAETSGINEQYF. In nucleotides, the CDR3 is TGCAGTGCTGAGACTAGCGGGATAAACGAGCAGTACTTC.